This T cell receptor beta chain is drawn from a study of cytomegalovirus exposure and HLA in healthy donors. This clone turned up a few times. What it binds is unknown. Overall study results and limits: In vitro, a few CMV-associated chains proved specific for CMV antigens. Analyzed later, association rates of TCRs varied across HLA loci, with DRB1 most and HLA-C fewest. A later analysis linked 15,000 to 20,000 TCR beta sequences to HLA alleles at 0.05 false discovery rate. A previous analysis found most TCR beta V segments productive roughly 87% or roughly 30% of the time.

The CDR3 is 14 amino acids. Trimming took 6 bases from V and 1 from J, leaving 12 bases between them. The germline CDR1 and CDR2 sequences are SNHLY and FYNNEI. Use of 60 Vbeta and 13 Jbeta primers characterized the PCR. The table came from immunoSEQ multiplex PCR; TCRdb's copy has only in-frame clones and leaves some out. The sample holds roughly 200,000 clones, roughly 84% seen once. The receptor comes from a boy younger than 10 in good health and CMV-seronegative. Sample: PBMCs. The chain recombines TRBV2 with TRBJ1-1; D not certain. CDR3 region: CASRTDSSNTEAFF. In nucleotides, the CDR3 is TGTGCCAGCAGGACGGACTCCTCGAACACTGAAGCTTTCTTT.